This TCR beta chain was retrieved from a study of shared clonotypes between healthy human individuals. This clone was seen a few times. The antigen is unknown. General study findings and limits: Few donors restricted represented genetic and exposure-history diversity.

For sorted subsets, approximately 0.2 ug DNA per replicate equaled 33,000 or so T cell genomes. Here immunoSEQ multiplex PCR was the method, and the copy in TCRdb shows in-frame clones only, minus some. This table has about 2.3 million clones, around 93% appearing once. The receptor was isolated from a man between 18 and 29 years old in good health. Some clones in this sample may be carry-over from other donors' samples. The specimen sequenced was naive CD4+ T cells from PBMCs. The subset was: CD45RA+ positively selected.

As DNA, the CDR3 is TGTGCCATACTCAGGGGAACTAATGAAAAACTGTTTTTT. Translation: CAILRGTNEKLFF. The gene calls are TRBV7-9 and TRBJ1-4; TRBD1 is a possible D gene (6 bases). The germline gives CDR1 SEHNR, CDR2 FQNEAQ (reference sequence). V gave up 10 bases and J gave up 1 base, with 10 bases separating them. The CDR3 runs 13 residues.